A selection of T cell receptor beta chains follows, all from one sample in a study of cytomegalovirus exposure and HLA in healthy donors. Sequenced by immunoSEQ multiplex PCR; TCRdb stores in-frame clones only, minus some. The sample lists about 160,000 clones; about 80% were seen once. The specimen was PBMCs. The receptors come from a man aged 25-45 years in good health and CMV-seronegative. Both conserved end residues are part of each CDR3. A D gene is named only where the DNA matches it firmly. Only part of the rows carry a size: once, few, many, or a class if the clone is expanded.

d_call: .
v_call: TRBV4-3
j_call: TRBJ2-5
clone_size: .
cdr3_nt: TGCGCCAGCAGCCAAGATCGGGGAGAGACCCAGTACTTC
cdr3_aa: CASSQDRGETQYF

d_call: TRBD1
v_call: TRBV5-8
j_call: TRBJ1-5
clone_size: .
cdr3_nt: TGTGCCAGCACCTACCTAGGGACAGGGTTTCAGCCCCAGCATTTT
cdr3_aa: CASTYLGTGFQPQHF

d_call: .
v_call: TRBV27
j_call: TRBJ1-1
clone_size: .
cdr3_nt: TGTGCCAGCGGAGGCACTGAAGCTTTCTTT
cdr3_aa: CASGGTEAFF

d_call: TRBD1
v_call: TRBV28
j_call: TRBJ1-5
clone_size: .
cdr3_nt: TGTGCCAGCTTCGGGGACAGGGGGAGATGGGATCAGCCCCAGCATTTT
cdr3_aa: CASFGDRGRWDQPQHF

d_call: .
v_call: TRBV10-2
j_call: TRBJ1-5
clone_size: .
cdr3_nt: TGCGCCAGCAGTGAGTCGAGTCGGGGGGGCTCCAATCAGCCCCAGCATTTT
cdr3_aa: CASSESSRGGSNQPQHF

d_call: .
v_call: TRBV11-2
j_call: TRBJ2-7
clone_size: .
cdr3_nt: TGTGCCAGCAGCTCCGGGTTGATAGCGGCGGCGGGGGAGCAGTACTTC
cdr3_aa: CASSSGLIAAAGEQYF

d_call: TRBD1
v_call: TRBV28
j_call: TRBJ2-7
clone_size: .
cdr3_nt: TGTGCCAGCAGTCGGGACAGGGGGCTGAACGAGCAGTACTTC
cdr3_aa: CASSRDRGLNEQYF

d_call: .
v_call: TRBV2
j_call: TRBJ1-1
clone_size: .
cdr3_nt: TGTGCCAGCAGTGAAGGCGGGGGACCCCAGAACACTGAAGCTTTCTTT
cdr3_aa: CASSEGGGPQNTEAFF

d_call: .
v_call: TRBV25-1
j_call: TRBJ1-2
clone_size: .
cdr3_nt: TGTGCCAGCAGTTTGGGAGGCGCCTTTGGCTACACCTTC
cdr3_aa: CASSLGGAFGYTF

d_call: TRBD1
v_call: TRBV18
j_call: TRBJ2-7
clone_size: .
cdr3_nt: TGTGCCAGCTCACCAGGGACAGGGAGGTTGAGTTACGAGCAGTACTTC
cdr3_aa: CASSPGTGRLSYEQYF

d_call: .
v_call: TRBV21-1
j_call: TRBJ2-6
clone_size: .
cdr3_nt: TGTGCCAGCAGCAAAGCCGGTCTCAATGGGGCCAACGTCCTGACTTTC
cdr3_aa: CASSKAGLNGANVLTF

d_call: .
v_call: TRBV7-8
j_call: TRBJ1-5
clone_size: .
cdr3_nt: TGTGCCAGCAGCCAGAGGGCGGACTTCAATCAGCCCCAGCATTTT
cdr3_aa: CASSQRADFNQPQHF

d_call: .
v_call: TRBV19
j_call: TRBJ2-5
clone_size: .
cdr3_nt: TGTGCCAGTAGTATTCAGGGAAGTGAAGAGACCCAGTACTTC
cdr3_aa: CASSIQGSEETQYF

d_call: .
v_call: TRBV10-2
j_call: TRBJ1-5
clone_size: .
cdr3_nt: TGCGCCAGCGCTGGACTCAGCAATCAGCCCCAGCATTTT
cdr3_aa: CASAGLSNQPQHF

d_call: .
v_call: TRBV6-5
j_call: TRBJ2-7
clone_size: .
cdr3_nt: TGTGCCCACCCTGGGCACCCGGAAACCTACGAGCAGTACTTC
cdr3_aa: CAHPGHPETYEQYF

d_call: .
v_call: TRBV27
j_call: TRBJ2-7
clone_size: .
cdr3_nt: TGTGCCAGCAGCCGATACGACAGCTACGAGCAGTACTTC
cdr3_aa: CASSRYDSYEQYF

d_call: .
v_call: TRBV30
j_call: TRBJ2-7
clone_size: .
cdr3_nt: TGTGCCTGGAGTGTCGACAGCCGCTACGAGCAGTACTTC
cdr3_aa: CAWSVDSRYEQYF

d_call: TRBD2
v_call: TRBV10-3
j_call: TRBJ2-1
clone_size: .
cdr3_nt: TGTGCCATCGGGCCCAATGCGGGGGAACCCTACAATGAGCAGTTCTTC
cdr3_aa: CAIGPNAGEPYNEQFF

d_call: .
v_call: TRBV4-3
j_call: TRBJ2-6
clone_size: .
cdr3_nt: TGCGCCAGCAGCCAAGAACTGAGCGGGGGGGCCAACGTCCTGACTTTC
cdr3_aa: CASSQELSGGANVLTF

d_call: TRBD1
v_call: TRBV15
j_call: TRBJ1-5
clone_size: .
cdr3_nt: TGTGCCACCAGCAGAGGGCCAACAGGGGGTCCCTTCAATCAGCCCCAGCATTTT
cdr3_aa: CATSRGPTGGPFNQPQHF

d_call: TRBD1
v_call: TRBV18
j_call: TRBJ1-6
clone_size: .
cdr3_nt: TGTGCCAGCTCACCGGACAGGAATAATTCACCCCTCCACTTT
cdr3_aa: CASSPDRNNSPLHF

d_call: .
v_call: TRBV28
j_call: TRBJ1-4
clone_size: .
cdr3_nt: TGTGCCAGCAGTTTCGGCAGGTTTAATGAAAAACTGTTTTTT
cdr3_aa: CASSFGRFNEKLFF

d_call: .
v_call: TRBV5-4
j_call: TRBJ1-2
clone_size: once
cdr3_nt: TGTGCCAGCAGCTTTGCTCCAGGGAAAGGCTACACCTTC
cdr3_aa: CASSFAPGKGYTF

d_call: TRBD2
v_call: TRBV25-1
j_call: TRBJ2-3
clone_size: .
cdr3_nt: TGTGCCAGCAGAGCAGGACTAGCGGGAATCACAGATACGCAGTATTTT
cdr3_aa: CASRAGLAGITDTQYF

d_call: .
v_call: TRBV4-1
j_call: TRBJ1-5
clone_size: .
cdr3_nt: TGCGCCAGCAGCCCCCCAGGGGCCCTGGAGGTCCAGCATTTT
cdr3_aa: CASSPPGALEVQHF

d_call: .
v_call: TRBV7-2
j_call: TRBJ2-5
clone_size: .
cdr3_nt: TGTGCCAGCAGCCCTTGGGGCTGGGCGGTTCAAGAGACCCAGTACTTC
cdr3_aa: CASSPWGWAVQETQYF

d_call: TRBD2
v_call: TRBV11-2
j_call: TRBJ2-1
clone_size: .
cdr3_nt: TGTGCCAGCAGCTTTCCGGGACTAACGTACAATGAGCAGTTCTTC
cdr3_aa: CASSFPGLTYNEQFF

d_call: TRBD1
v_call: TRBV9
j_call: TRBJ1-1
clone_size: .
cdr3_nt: TGTGCCAGCAGCCCCCAGACAGGGGGCACTGAAGCTTTCTTT
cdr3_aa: CASSPQTGGTEAFF

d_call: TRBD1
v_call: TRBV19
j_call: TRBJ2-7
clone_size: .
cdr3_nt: TGTGCCAGTAGTACTCTCAAGGGGGCATACTACGAGCAGTACTTC
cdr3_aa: CASSTLKGAYYEQYF

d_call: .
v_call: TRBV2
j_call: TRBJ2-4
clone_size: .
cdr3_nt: TGTGCCAGCAGTGTACGGCTAGAAAACATTCAGTACTTC
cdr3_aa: CASSVRLENIQYF

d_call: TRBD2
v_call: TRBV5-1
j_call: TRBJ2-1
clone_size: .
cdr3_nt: TGCGCCAGCAGCTCCAACGGGGTAGCGGGATACTCCTACAATGAGCAGTTCTTC
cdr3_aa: CASSSNGVAGYSYNEQFF

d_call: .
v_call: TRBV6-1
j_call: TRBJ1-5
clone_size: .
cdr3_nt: TGTGCCAGCAGTCAGCAGGGCGCCAATCAGCCCCAGCATTTT
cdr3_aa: CASSQQGANQPQHF

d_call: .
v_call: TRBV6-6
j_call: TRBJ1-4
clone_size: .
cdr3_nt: TGTGCCAGCAGTTACGCGGAAAAACTGTTTTTT
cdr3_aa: CASSYAEKLFF

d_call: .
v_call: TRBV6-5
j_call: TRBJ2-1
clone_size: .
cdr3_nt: TGTGCCAGCAGTCGGGACCTAACAGGGACTGAGCAGTTCTTC
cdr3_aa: CASSRDLTGTEQFF

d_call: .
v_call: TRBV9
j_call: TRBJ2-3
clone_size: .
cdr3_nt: TGTGCCAGCAGCGTAGGGGGCAGACGCACAGATACGCAGTATTTT
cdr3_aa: CASSVGGRRTDTQYF

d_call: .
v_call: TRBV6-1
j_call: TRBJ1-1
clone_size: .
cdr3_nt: TGTGCCAGCACTATACGGGAGGTGAGGGGCACTGAAGCTTTCTTT
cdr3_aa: CASTIREVRGTEAFF

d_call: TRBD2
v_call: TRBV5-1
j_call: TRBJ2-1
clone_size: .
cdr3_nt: TGCGCCAGCAGCTTGGGACTAGGGAGGGATGAGCAGTTCTTC
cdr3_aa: CASSLGLGRDEQFF